This T cell receptor (beta chain) is drawn from a study of metastatic and nonmetastatic thyroid tumors. For the study at large: Thyroid patients, malignant and benign, had repertoires compared across blood and tumor or nodule tissue.

No patient received treatment before thyroid surgery. J lost 17 bases, V lost 6 bases, and 24 bases had no gene match. The CDR3 totals 16 residues. The V gene's germline CDR1 is MDHEN and CDR2 SYDVKM. As processed by the authors: The study took CDR3 differences across clinicopathological groups and made a distant-metastasis classifier for papillary thyroid cancer from them. TCRdb re-clonotyped the PCR reads through MiXCR. TCRdb's processing, not the authors' own work, is the source of the V and J calls. This table holds roughly 30,000 clones, roughly 18% found once. The source of this sequence is a female donor with papillary thyroid cancer or a benign thyroid nodule (not recorded which). Some clones in this sample may be carry-over from other donors' samples. The sample consisted of blood. The chain links TRBV28 to TRBJ2-2; 7 bases line up with TRBD2. CDR3 in amino acids: CASRRRLAENTGDLFF. CDR3 coding DNA: TGTGCCAGCAGGAGAAGACTAGCAGAGAACACCGGGGATCTTTTTTTT.